This T cell receptor beta chain appears in the sequencing data of a study of blood T cell repertoires in COVID-19. Germline V gene data show CDR1 as WNHNN and CDR2 as SYGVQD (reference sequence). Trimming cost V 9 bases and J 0 bases, with 12 bases left between them. The CDR3 totals 14 residues. In the authors' methods: Amplifying reference gene primers gave estimates of nucleated cell counts. Assay used: immunoSEQ multiplex PCR; TCRdb lists only in-frame clones, some missing. The DNA was the basis for D and trimming; V, J and clone size are from that table. The sample yields roughly 65,000 clones, roughly 79% seen once.

The sequencing sample was made of peripheral blood. The sequence came from a human donor in a cohort sampled during active COVID-19. The rearrangement joins TRBV10-1 to TRBJ2-1, with D unclear. The DNA for the CDR3 is TGCGCCAGTCGCGGCGTATTCTCCTACAATGAGCAGTTCTTC. It translates to CASRGVFSYNEQFF.